This paragraph covers one T cell receptor beta chain sequence. What it recognizes is unknown. The data stem from a study of vaccination and CD4 T cells after COVID-19. Study information: Following dose two, a median around 70 days (range 14 to 241) passed before post-vaccine samples were taken.

Treatment specified: 10-day PBMC culture with coronavirus spike peptide pools or control peptides (ViraFEST assay). The dates of positive PCR tests extended from March through December 2020 and came before the US Alpha, Beta and Delta variants. Cultures got half-medium changes with IL-2 on days 3 and 7. The germline V gene encodes CDR1 LGHNA and CDR2 YSLEER. V was pared by 0 bases and J by 0 bases, with 15 bases between. The CDR3 covers 19 residues. An Oncomine TCR Beta short-read assay was used to sequence the DNA from cultured CD4+ T cells. TCRdb reprocessed the PCR reads with MiXCR, giving one entry per CDR3 protein. The sample contains over 14,000 distinct CDR3 sequences, approximately 52% of which appear only once.

The clonotype originates from a human donor who had recovered from COVID-19. Sequences were obtained from CD4+ T cells from blood, cultured in vitro. V and J are TRBV4-3 and TRBJ1-6; D gene ambiguous. CDR3 sequence: CASSQDWAPQSSYNSPLHF. The CDR3 DNA follows: TGCGCCAGCAGCCAAGATTGGGCTCCCCAGAGCTCCTATAATTCACCCCTCCACTTT.